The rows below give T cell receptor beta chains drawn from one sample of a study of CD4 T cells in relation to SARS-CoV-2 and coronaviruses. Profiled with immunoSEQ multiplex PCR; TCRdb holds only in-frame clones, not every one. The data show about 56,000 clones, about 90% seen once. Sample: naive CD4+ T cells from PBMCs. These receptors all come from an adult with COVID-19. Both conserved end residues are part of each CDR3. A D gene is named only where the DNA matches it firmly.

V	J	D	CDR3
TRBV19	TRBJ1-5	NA	CASSSTGMRWSNQPQHF
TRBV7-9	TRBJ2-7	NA	CASSLAPYEQYF
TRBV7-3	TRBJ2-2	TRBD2	CASRQRLAGAGELFF
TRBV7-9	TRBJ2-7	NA	CASKEQGKEVEQYF
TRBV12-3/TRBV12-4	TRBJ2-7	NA	CASSLLAANEQYF
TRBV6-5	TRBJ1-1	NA	CATSLIRQDLSGAFF
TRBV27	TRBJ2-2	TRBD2	CAIRTSGRGELFF
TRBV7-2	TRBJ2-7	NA	CASSLGGEYEQYF
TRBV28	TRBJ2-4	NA	CASSVGVPAKNIQYF
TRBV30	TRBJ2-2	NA	CAWSVTGELFF
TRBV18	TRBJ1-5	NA	CASSGGASGNQPQHF
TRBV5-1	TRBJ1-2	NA	CASSLGLLDGYTF
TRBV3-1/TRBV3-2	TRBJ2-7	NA	CASSQESGRGYEQYF
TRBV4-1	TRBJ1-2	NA	CASSQAPPGQYGYTF
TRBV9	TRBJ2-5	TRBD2	CASSAGTRGETQYF
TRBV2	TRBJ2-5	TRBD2	CASSVGLAGGQETQYF
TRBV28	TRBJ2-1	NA	CASRTGLAWKGEQFF
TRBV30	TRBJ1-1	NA	CAWKRGIGTEAFF
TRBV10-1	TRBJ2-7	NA	CASSAGLTYEQYF
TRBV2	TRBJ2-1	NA	CASKRQEVHYNEQFF
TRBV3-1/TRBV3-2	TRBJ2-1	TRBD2	CASSQGLVPHEQFF
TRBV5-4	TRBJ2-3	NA	CASSFSGYTGDTQYF
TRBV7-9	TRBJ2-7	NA	CASSSAVGEQYF
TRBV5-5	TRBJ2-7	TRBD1	CASSLHGQGTSYEQYF
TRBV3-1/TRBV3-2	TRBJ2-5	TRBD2	CASSFIAGGETQYF
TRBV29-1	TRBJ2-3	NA	CSDTHRSTDTQYF
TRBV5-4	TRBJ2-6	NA	CASSQQWAQISGANVLTF
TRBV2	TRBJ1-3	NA	CASSDRKSSGNTIYF
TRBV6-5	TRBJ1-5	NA	CASSPAGVNQPQHF
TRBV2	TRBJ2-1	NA	CASSEARVREQFF
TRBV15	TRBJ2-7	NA	CATSRVGYEQYF
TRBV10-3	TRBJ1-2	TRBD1	CAIREGADHGYTF
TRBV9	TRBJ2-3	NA	CASSSTAVSTDTQYF
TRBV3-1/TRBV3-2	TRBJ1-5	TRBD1	CASSQGQGFGQPQHF
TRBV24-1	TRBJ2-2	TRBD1	CATSDPRGYTGELFF
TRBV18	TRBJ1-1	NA	CASLGEMNTEAFF
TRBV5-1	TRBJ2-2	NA	CASSLDGTNTGELFF
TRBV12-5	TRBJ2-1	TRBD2	CASGHRGSGRIEQFF
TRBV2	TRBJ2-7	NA	CASNRASYEQYF
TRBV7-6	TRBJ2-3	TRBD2	CASSLTSWLAGEIGTDTQYF
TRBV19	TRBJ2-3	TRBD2	CASSIGGRAPDTQYF
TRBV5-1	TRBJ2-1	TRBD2	CASSLAWAGGRKENEQFF
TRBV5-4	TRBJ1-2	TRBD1	CASSLGDRVNYGYTF
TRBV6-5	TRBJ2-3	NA	CASRADPNTQYF
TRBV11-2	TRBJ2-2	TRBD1	CASRGQPNTGELFF
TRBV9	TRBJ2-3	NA	CASGGGSRDTQYF
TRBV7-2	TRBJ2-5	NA	CASSLGRRYQETQYF
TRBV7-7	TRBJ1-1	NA	CASSLDPNTEAFF
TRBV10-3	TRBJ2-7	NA	CAISDAGQNYYEQYF